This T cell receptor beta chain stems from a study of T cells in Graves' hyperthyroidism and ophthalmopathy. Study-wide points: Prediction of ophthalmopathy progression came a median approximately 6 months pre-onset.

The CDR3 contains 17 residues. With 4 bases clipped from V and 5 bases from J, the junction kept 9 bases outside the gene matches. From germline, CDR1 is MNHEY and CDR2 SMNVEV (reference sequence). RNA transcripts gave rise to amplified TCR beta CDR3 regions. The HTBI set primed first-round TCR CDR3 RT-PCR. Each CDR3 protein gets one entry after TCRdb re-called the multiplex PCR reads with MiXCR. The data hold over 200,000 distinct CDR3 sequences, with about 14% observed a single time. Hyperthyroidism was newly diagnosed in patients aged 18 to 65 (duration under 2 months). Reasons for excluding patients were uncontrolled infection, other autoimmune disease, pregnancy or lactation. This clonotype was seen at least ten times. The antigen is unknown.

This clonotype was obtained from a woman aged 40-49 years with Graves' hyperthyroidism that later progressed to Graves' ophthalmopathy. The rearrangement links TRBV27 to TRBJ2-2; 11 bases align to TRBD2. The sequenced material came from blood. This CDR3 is CASSSLLAGVGTGELFF. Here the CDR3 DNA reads TGTGCCAGCAGTTCCTTACTAGCGGGAGTCGGTACCGGGGAGCTGTTTTTT.